The present T cell receptor beta chain was sequenced within a study of response to subunit inactivated influenza vaccine. Each CDR3 protein is one row after TCRdb ran MiXCR on the RT-PCR reads. The table lists approximately 500,000 distinct CDR3 sequences, under 30% of them singletons. This clonotype was counted between two and nine times. Trimming took off 6 bases at V and 8 bases at J, with 14 bases between the two ends. The CDR3 has 13 amino acids. From germline, CDR1 is MNHEY and CDR2 SVGEGT. The data were also submitted as part of a second study, on T cells expressing NK-cell markers. That source reports: TCR beta cDNA was made by 5'RACE template switching with UMIs.

This rearrangement joins TRBV6-2 or TRBV6-3 to TRBJ2-1, with D hard to call. Sequences were derived from CD4+ T cells sorted from PBMCs, sampled roughly 12 days after vaccination. This TCR was sampled from a man between 45 and 60 years old who received an inactivated influenza vaccine. The CDR3, as DNA: TGTGCCAGCAGGGGGTGGAAGATGGATGAGCAGTTCTTC. Protein product: CASRGWKMDEQFF.